These T cell receptor beta chains were read from a single sample in a study of T cell responses to AZD1222 COVID-19 vaccine. Only in-frame clones appear in the TCRdb table, and some are missing; sequencing was by immunoSEQ multiplex PCR. The top ten hold approximately 3.4% of the sample, which has about 150,000 clones, around 90% seen once. The source material was peripheral blood, sampled 28 days after the second AZD1222 dose. These receptors originate from an adult who received the AZD1222 COVID-19 vaccine. CDR3s leave out the opening cysteine and the closing phenylalanine or tryptophan. D genes are given only for firm matches.

CDR3aa,j_gene,v_gene,d_gene
ATLSSRQTNTEAF,TRBJ1-1,TRBV5-6,-
ASRDTDSYEQY,TRBJ2-7,TRBV5-1,-
ASSLGESSYNEQF,TRBJ2-1,TRBV27,-
ASGGFQPQH,TRBJ1-5,TRBV28,-
ATQTPGLVFLEQF,TRBJ2-1,TRBV25-1,TRBD2
ASSPTPSLAKNIQY,TRBJ2-4,TRBV6-4,-
ASTSLGAGKYSNQPQH,TRBJ1-5,TRBV6-7,-
ASSVGGSPDTQY,TRBJ2-3,TRBV9,-
ASRRDRRDYEQY,TRBJ2-7,TRBV6-5,TRBD1
ASSPGQLNTGELF,TRBJ2-2,TRBV19,TRBD1
ATSDSRTGNTEAF,TRBJ1-1,TRBV24-1,TRBD1
ASSLEISSGANVLT,TRBJ2-6,TRBV5-1,-
ASTDVRVYNEQF,TRBJ2-1,TRBV6-5,-